Shown below are 9 T cell receptor beta chains from a single sample sequenced in a study of T-cell reconstitution after alpha-beta-depleted transplantation in children. Preparation of the TCRbeta library involved a method that used unique molecular identifiers. TCRdb recomputed calls from the PCR reads with MiXCR, one row per CDR3 protein. The data show about 340,000 distinct CDR3 sequences, with 9% to 12% seen just once and around 2.4% held by the top ten. The starting material was PBMCs from the stem cell graft donor, obtained from the stem cell graft. The receptor set was obtained from a human donor who donated a stem cell graft to a child with acute lymphoblastic leukemia.

This clonotype was seen a few times. This chain uses TRBV4-1 with TRBJ2-1; 11 bases match TRBD2. Germline V CDR1 and CDR2: MGHRA, YSYEKL. The J segment lost 9 bases and the V segment lost 1 base, leaving 5 bases of the junction unmatched. This CDR3 has 15 residues. This CDR3 reads CASSQVRLAGGEQFF. The CDR3 coding sequence is TGCGCCAGCAGCCAAGTGCGCCTAGCGGGGGGTGAGCAGTTCTTC.

This clonotype has only a few counts. Germline is not matched at one junction end, which may reflect a read error. The chain couples TRBV7-7 to TRBJ2-3; no clear D gene. Germline V gives CDR1 SSHAT, CDR2 FNYEAQ (reference sequence). This CDR3 has 13 residues. The CDR3 nucleotides read TGTGCTAGCAGCTTTGGTCGGTCAGATACGCAGTATTTT. Its translation is CASSFGRSDTQYF. Full variable domain (rest looked up from reference TRBV7-7 and TRBJ2-3): GAGVSQSPRYKVTKRGQDVTLRCDPISSHATLYWYQQALGQGPEFLTYFNYEAQPDKSGLPSDRFSAERPEGSISTLTIQRTEQRDSAMYRCASSFGRSDTQYFGPGTRLTVL.

In its sample, this clonotype was seen a few times. V gene TRBV5-8 combines with J gene TRBJ2-3; TRBD1 is a possible D gene (6 bases). Trimming pared 0 bases from V and 6 bases from J, leaving 14 bases between. CDR1 is SGHTS and CDR2 is YDEGEE in the germline V gene. There are 15 residues in the CDR3. CDR3 nucleotide sequence: TGTGCCAGCAGCTTGGATACAGGGAGAAGGGATACGCAGTATTTT. Translating it yields CASSLDTGRRDTQYF.

This chain joins TRBV5-1 and TRBJ2-1; D remains unclear. CDR1 is SGHRS and CDR2 is YFSETQ in the germline V gene. This CDR3 has 12 amino acids. V was clipped by 2 bases and J by 7 bases, with 7 bases between them. The CDR3 region has the DNA TGCGCCAGCAGCTTACCCCAGAATGAGCAGTTCTTC. It specifies CASSLPQNEQFF.

This chain uses TRBV29-1 with TRBJ1-2; 8 bases align to TRBD1. The V gene's germline CDR1 is SQVTM and CDR2 ANQGSEA. The CDR3 contains 15 residues. The V segment lost 4 bases and the J segment 4 bases; nucleotides outside the gene matches: 11. CDR3 residues: CSVAGTGPYGYGYTF. The CDR3 DNA sequence: TGCAGCGTTGCTGGGACAGGACCTTACGGCTATGGCTACACCTTC.

This clonotype was recorded many times. This chain uses TRBV5-6 with TRBJ2-4; 8 nucleotides match TRBD1. Germline CDR1 SGHDT, CDR2 YYEEEE. The CDR3 runs to 16 residues. V lost 2 bases to trimming and J lost 0 bases; unmatched junction nucleotides: 4. CDR3 residues: CASSLGTGVAKNIQYF. For the CDR3, the DNA is TGTGCCAGCAGCTTAGGGACAGGAGTAGCCAAAAACATTCAGTACTTC.

The chain recombines TRBV11-2 with TRBJ2-3; 9 positions match TRBD2. V dropped 3 bases and J dropped 4; count of bases not matched to a gene: 2. From germline, CDR1 is SGHAT and CDR2 FQNNGV. The CDR3 contains 14 residues. Here the CDR3 DNA reads TGTGCCAGCAGCTTTAGCGGGAGCGCAGATACGCAGTATTTT. Its protein is CASSFSGSADTQYF.

Details on this clonotype: A much larger clone sits a single nucleotide away, making a read error possible. The V and J genes are TRBV7-9 and TRBJ2-7; maybe TRBD1 (5 bases). V was trimmed by 6 bases and J by 2 bases, leaving 20 bases between them. The CDR3 covers 16 residues. Per germline, CDR1 SEHNR and CDR2 FQNEAQ (reference sequence). This chain's CDR3 is CASSSAFDRYPYEQYF. The CDR3, as DNA: TGTGCCAGCAGTTCGGCTTTCGACAGATATCCCTACGAGCAGTACTTC.

This clonotype was seen a few times. The chain has TRBV7-9 and TRBJ2-3; 10 nucleotides agree with TRBD2. The CDR3 loop spans 15 amino acids. The junction had 6 bases not matched to a gene; V was cut back by 7 bases and J by 2 bases. CDR1 is SEHNR, CDR2 FQNEAQ, per germline (reference sequence). This CDR3 reads CASNPAGGSTDTQYF. The DNA for the CDR3 is TGTGCCAGCAACCCAGCGGGAGGGTCCACAGATACGCAGTATTTT.